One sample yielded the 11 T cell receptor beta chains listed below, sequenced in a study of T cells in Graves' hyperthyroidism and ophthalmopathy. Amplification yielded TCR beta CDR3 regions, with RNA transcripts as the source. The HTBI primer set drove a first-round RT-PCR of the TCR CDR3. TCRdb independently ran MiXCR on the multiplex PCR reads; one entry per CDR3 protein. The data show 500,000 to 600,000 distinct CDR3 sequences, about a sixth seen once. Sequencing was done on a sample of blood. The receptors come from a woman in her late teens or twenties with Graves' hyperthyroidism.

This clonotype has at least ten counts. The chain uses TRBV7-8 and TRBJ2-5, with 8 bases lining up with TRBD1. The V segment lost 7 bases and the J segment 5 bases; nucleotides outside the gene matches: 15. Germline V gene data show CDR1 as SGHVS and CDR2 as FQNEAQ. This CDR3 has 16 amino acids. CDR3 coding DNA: TGTGCCAGCACCCCACTGGCAGGGGGCTTGGGGGAGACCCAGTACTTC. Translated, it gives CASTPLAGGLGETQYF.

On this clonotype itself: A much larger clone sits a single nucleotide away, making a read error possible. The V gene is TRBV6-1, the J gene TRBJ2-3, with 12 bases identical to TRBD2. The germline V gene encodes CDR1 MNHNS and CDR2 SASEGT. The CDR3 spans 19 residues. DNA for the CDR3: TGTGACAGCAGCGTGACTAGCGGGAGTCCCGTTGCTAGCACAGATACGCAGTATTTT. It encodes CDSSVTSGSPVASTDTQYF.

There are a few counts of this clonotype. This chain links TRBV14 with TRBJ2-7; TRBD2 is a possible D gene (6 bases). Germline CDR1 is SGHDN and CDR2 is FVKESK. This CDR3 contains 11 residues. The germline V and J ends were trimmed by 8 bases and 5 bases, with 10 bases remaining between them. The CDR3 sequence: CASGTAHEQYF. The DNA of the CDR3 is TGTGCCAGCGGGACTGCCCACGAGCAGTACTTC. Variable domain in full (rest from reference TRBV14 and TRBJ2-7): EAGVTQFPSHSVIEKGQTVTLRCDPISGHDNLYWYRRVMGKEIKFLLHFVKESKQDESGMPNNRFLAERTGGTYSTLKVQPAELEDSGVYFCASGTAHEQYFGPGTRLTVT.

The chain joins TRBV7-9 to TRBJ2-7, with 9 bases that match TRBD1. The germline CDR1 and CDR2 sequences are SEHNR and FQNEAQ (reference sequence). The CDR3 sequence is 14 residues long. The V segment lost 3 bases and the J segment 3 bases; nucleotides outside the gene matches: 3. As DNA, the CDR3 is TGTGCCAGCAGCTTTACGGGACAGGGCTACGAGCAGTACTTC. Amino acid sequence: CASSFTGQGYEQYF.

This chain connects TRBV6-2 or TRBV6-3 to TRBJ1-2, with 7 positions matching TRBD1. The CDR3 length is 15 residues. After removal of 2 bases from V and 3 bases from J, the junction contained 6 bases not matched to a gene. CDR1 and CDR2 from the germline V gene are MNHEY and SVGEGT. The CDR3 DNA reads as TGTGCCAGCAGTTACAGATGGCAGGGGGACTATGGCTACACCTTC. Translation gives CASSYRWQGDYGYTF.

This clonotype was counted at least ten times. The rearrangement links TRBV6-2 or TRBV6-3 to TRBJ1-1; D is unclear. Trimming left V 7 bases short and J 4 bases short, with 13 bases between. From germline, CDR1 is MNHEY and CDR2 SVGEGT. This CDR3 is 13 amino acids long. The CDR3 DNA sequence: TGTGCCAGCACCGAGGACGGATCCACTGAAGCTTTCTTT. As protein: CASTEDGSTEAFF.

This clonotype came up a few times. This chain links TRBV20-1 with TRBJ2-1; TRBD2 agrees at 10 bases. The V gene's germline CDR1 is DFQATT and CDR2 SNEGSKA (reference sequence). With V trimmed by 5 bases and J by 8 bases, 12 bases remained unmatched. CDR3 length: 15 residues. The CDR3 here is CSAYGSGRALHEQFF. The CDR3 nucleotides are TGCAGTGCTTATGGGAGCGGGAGGGCCCTACATGAGCAGTTCTTC.

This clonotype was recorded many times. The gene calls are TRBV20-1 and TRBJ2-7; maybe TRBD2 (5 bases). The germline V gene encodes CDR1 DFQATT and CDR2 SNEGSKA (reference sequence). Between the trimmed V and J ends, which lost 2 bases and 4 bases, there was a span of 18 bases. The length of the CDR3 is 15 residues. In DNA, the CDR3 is TGCAGTGCTAGACCCAGTCTAGCATCTGGGTACGAGCAGTACTTC. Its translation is CSARPSLASGYEQYF.

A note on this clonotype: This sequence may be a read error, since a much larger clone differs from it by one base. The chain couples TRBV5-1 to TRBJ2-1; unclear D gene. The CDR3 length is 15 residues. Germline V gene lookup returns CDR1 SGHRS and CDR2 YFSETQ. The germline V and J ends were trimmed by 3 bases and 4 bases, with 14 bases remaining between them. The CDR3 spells CASSSDQTVYNEQFF. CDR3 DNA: TGCGCCAGCAGCTCGGACCAAACAGTTTACAATGAGCAGTTCTTC.

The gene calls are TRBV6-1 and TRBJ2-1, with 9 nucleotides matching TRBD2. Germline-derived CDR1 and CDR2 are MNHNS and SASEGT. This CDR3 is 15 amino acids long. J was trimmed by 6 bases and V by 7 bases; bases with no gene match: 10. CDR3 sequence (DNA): TGTGCCAGCACTCCCAGCGGGGGGAAATTCAATGAGCAGTTCTTC. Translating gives CASTPSGGKFNEQFF.

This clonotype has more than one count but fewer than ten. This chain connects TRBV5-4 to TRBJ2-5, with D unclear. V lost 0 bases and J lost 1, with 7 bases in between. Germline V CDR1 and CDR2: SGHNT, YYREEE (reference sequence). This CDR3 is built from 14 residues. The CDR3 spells CASSLGVTQETQYF. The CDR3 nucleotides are TGTGCCAGCAGCTTGGGTGTGACCCAAGAGACCCAGTACTTC.